This T cell receptor (beta chain) is drawn from a study of cytomegalovirus exposure and HLA in healthy donors. Primers: 60 Vbeta forward and 13 Jbeta reverse. Only in-frame clones appear in the TCRdb table, and some are missing; sequencing was by immunoSEQ multiplex PCR. This table holds around 140,000 clones, roughly four fifths found once. This CDR3 is 14 amino acids long. The germline V gene encodes CDR1 SGHRS and CDR2 YFSETQ. The TCR originated in a man aged 18-30 years in good health and CMV-seropositive. The V gene is TRBV5-1, the J gene TRBJ2-5, with D unclear. Near its end, the DNA agrees better with TRBJ2-7, so the J call may be wrong. What was sequenced was PBMCs. Here the CDR3 DNA reads TGCGCCAGCAGCTTGGATGGTCCAACCTACGAGCAGTACTTC. Translation gives CASSLDGPTYEQYF.